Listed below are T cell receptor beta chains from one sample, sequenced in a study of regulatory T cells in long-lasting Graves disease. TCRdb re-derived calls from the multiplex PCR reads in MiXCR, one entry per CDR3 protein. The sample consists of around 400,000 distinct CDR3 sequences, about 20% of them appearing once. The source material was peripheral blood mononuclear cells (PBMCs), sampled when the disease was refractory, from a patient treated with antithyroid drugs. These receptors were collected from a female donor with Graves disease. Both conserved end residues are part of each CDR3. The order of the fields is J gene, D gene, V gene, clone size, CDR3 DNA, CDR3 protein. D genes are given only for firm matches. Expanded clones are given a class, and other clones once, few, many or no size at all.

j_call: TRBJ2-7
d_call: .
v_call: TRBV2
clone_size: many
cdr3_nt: TGTGCCAGCAGGAGAGGGATAAGCTCCTACGAGCAGTACTTC
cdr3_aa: CASRRGISSYEQYF

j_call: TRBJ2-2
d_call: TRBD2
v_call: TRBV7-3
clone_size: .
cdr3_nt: TGTGCCAGCAGCTTCCCAGCGGGAGGGCCGAGCGGGGAGCTGTTTTTT
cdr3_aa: CASSFPAGGPSGELFF

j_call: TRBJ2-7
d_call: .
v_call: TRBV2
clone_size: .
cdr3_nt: TGTGCCAGCATGCAGGCGTCCTACGAGCAGTACTTC
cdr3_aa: CASMQASYEQYF

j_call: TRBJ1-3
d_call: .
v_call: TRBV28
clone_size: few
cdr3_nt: TGTGCCAGCAGGTCTACTTACACCATATATTTT
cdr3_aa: CASRSTYTIYF

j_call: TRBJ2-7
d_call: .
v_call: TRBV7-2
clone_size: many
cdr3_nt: TGTGCCAGCAGCTCGATGGGGGAATCCTACGAGCAGTACTTC
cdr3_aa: CASSSMGESYEQYF

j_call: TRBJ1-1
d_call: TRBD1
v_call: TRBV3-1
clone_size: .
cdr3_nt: TGTGCCAGCAGCCGAATACAGGGGGAAGCTTTCTTT
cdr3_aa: CASSRIQGEAFF

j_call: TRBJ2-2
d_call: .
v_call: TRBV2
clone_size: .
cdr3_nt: TGTGCCAGCAGTGAATCCTCGACAGGCCCCTTCGGGGAGCTGTTTTTT
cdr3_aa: CASSESSTGPFGELFF

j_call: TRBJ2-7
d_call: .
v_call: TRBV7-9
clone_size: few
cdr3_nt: TGTGCCAGCGGACGGGACTCCTTTTTAGAGCAGTACTTC
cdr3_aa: CASGRDSFLEQYF

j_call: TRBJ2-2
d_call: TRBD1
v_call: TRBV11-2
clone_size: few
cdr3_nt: TGTGCCAGCCGAGAAGGGACAGGGAAGGCCGGGGAGCTGTTTTTT
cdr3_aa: CASREGTGKAGELFF

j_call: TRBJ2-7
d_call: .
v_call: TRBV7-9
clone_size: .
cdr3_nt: TGTGCCAGCAGCTCCCGGGAGAGGGATTCCTACGAGCAGTACTTC
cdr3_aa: CASSSRERDSYEQYF

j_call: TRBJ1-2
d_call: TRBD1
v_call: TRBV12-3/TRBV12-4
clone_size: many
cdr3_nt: TGTGCCAGCAGTACAAACAGGGGGTTAGGCTACACCTTC
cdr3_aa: CASSTNRGLGYTF

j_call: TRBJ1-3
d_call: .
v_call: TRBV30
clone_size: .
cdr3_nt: TGTGCCTGTACGCAGTCTGGAAACACCATATATTTT
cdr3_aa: CACTQSGNTIYF

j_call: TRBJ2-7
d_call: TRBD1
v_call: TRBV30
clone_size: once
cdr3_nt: TGTGCCTGGAGTGTACCCTGGACAGGAGTGTACGAGCAGTACTTC
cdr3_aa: CAWSVPWTGVYEQYF

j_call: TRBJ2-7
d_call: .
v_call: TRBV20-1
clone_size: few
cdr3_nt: TGCAGTGCTAGCTTTGCCTTGGGACTCCTTTACGAGCAGTACTTC
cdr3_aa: CSASFALGLLYEQYF

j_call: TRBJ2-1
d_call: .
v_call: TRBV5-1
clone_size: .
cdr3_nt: TGCGCCAGCAGCTTGGCCGTCGCCGGTGGGGGGAATGAGCAGTTCTTC
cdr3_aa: CASSLAVAGGGNEQFF

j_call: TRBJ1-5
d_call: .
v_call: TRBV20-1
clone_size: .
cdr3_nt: TGCAGTGCTAGCCCCACCGACAGGACTCATCTCCAGCATTTT
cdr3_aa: CSASPTDRTHLQHF

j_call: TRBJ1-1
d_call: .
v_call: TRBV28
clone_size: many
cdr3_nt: TGTGCCAGCAGTCTACACGCAACAGGGAACACTGAAGCTTTCTTT
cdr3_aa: CASSLHATGNTEAFF

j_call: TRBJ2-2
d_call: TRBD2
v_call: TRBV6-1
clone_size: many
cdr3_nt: TGTGCCAGCCTTCCACGAGCGGGAGGGTTCACCGGGGAGCTGTTTTTT
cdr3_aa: CASLPRAGGFTGELFF

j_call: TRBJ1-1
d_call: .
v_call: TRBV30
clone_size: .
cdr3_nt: TGTGCCTGGAGGCCCCAGGGCTACACTGAAGCTTTCTTT
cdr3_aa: CAWRPQGYTEAFF

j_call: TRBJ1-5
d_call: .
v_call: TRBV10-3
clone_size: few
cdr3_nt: TGTGCCATCATGGGGGTGGACGGGACCCAGCATTTT
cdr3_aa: CAIMGVDGTQHF

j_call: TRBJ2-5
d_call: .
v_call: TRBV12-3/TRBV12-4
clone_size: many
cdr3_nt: TGTGCCAGCAGTTTATTGGCAGAGACCCAGTACTTC
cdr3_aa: CASSLLAETQYF

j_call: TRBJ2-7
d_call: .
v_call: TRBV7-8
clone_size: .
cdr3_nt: TGTGCCAGCAGCCCAGCGGTGGTAGCAGCGGGCGAGCAGTACTTC
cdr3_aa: CASSPAVVAAGEQYF